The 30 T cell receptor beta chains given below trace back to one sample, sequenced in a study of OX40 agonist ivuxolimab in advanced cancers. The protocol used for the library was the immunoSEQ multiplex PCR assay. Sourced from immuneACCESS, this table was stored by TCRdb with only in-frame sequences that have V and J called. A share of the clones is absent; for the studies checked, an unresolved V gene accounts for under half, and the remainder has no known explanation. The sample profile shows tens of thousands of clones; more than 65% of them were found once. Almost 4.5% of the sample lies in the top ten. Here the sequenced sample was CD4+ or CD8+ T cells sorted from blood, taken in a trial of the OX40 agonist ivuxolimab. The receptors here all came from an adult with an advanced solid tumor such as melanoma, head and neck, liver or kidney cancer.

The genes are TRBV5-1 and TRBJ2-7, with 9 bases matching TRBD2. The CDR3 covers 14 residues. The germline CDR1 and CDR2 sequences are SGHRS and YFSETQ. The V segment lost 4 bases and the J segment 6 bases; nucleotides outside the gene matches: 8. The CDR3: CASSPTGLAAEQYF. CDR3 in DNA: TGCGCCAGCAGCCCGACGGGACTAGCAGCCGAGCAGTACTTC. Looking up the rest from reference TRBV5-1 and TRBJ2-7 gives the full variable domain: KAGVTQTPRYLIKTRGQQVTLSCSPISGHRSVSWYQQTPGQGLQFLFEYFSETQRNKGNFPGRFSGRQFSNSRSEMNVSTLELGDSALYLCASSPTGLAAEQYFGPGTRLTVT.

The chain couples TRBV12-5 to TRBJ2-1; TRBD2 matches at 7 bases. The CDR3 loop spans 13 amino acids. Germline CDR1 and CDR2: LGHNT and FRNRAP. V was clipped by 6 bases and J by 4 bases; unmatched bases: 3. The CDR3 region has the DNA TGTGCTAGTGGACCTAGCGGATACAATGAGCAGTTCTTC. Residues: CASGPSGYNEQFF.

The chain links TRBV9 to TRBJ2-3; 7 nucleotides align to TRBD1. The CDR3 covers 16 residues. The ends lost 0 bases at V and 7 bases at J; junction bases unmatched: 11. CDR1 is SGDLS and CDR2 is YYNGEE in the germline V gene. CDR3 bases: TGTGCCAGCAGCGTAGCCCGGGACAGCGTGCCAAATACGCAGTATTTT. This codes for CASSVARDSVPNTQYF.

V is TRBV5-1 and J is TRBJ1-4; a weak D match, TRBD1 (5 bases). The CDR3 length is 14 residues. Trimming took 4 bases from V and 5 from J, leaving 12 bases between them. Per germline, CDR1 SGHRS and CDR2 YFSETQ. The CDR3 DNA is TGCGCCAGCAGCCTGGGGACGGAAAATGAAAAACTGTTTTTT. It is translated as CASSLGTENEKLFF.

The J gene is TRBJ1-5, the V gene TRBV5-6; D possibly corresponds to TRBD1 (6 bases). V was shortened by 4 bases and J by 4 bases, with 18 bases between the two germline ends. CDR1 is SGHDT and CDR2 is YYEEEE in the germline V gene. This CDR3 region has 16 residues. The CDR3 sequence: CASSAGTTGPNQPQHF. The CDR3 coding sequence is TGTGCCAGCAGCGCTGGGACAACGGGGCCAAATCAGCCCCAGCATTTT.

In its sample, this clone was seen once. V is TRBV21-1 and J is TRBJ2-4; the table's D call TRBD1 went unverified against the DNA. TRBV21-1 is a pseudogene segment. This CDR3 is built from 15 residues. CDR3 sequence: CASSKSTGGENIQYF. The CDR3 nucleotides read TGTGCCAGCAGCAAGTCAACAGGGGGAGAAAACATTCAGTACTTC.

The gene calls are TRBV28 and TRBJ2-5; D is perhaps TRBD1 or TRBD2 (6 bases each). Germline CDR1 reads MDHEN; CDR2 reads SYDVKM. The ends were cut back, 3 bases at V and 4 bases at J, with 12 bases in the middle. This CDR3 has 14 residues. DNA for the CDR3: TGTGCCAGCAGTTTCAGGGGAGGTGGAGAGACCCAGTACTTC. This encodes CASSFRGGGETQYF. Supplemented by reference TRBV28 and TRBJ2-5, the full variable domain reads DVKVTQSSRYLVKRTGEKVFLECVQDMDHENMFWYRQDPGLGLRLIYFSYDVKMKEKGDIPEGYSVSREKKERFSLILESASTNQTSMYLCASSFRGGGETQYFGPGTRLLVL.

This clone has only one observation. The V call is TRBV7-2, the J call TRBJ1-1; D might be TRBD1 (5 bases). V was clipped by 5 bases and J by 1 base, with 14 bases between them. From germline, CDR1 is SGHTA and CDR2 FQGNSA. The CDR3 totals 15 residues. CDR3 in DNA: TGTGCCAGCAGCCACGGAGGGGTTAGGAACACTGAAGCTTTCTTT. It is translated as CASSHGGVRNTEAFF.

The CDR3 DNA follows: TGTGCCAGCAGCTCACCGGGACAGGGGGCGCCGAGGACAGATACGCAGTATTTT. Protein product: CASSSPGQGAPRTDTQYF. The chain employs TRBV7-3 and TRBJ2-3; TRBD1 agrees at 12 bases. The CDR3 is made up of 18 amino acids. Trimming took 4 bases from V and 3 from J; bases not matched to a gene: 11. Germline V gene lookup returns CDR1 SGHTA and CDR2 FQGTGA.

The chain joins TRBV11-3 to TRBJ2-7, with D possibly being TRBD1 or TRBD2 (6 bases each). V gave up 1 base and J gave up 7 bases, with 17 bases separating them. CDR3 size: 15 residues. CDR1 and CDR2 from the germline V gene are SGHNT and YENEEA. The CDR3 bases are TGTGCCAGCAGCTTAGGCGCCGGGGGCTACGGGGAGCAGTACTTC. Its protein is CASSLGAGGYGEQYF.

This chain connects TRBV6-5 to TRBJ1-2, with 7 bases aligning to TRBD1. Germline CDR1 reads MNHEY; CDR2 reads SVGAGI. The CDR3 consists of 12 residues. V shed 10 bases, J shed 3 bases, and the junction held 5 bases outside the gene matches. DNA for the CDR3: TGTGCCACCGGAGACAGGGACTATGGCTACACCTTC. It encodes CATGDRDYGYTF.

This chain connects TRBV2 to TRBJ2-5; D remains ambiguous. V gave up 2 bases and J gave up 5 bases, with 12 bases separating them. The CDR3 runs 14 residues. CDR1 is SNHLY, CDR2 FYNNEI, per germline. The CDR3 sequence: CASSELTVMETQYF. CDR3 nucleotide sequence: TGTGCCAGCAGTGAACTGACGGTAATGGAGACCCAGTACTTC. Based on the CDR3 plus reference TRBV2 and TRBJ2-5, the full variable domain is EPEVTQTPSHQVTQMGQEVILRCVPISNHLYFYWYRQILGQKVEFLVSFYNNEISEKSEIFDDQFSVERPDGSNFTLKIRSTKLEDSAMYFCASSELTVMETQYFGPGTRLLVL.

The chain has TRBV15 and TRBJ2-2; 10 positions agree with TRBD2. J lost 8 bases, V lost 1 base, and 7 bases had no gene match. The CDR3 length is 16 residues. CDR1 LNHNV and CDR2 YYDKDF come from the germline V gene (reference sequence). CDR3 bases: TGTGCCACCAGCAGAGGTGCTAGCGGGGGCAGGGGGGAGCTGTTTTTT. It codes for CATSRGASGGRGELFF.

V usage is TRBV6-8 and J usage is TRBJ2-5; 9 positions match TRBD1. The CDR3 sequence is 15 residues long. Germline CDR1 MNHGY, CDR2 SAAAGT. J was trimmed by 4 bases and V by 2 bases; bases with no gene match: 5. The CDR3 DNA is TGTGCCAGCAGTTACCTCGGGACAGGGCCAGAGACCCAGTACTTC. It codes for CASSYLGTGPETQYF.

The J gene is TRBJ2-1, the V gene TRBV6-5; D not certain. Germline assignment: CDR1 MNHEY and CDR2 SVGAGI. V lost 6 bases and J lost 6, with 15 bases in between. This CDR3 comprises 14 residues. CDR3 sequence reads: CASSQRPGLNEQFF. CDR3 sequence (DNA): TGTGCCAGCAGCCAACGACCCGGTCTCAATGAGCAGTTCTTC.

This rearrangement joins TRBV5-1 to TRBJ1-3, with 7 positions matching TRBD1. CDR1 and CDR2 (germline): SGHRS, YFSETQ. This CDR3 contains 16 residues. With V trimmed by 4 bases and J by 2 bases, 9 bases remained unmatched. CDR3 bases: TGCGCCAGCAGCACGACGGGACAGCTCCCTGGAAACACCATATATTTT. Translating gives CASSTTGQLPGNTIYF.

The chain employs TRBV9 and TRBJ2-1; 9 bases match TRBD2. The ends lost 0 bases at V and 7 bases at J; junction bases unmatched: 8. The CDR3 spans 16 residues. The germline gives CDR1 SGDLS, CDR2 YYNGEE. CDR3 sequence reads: CASSVEAGGLQNEQFF. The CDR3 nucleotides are TGTGCCAGCAGCGTAGAAGCGGGGGGCCTCCAAAATGAGCAGTTCTTC.

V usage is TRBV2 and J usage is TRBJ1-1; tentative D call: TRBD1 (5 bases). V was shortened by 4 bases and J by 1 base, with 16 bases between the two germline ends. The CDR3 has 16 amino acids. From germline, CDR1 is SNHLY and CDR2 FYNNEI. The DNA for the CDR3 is TGTGCCAGCAGTGCCGGGGTGGGGCGCGGGAACACTGAAGCTTTCTTT. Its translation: CASSAGVGRGNTEAFF.

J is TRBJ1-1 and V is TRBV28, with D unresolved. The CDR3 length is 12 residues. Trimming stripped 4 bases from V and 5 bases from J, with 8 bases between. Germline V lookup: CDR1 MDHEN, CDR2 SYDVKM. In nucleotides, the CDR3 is TGTGCCAGCAGTTCTCCTACTACTGAAGCTTTCTTT. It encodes CASSSPTTEAFF.

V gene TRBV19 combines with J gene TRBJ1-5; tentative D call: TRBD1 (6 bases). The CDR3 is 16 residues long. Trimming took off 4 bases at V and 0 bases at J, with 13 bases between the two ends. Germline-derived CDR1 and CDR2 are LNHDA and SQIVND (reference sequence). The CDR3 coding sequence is TGTGCCAGTAGTACCCCAGGACAGCTTAGCAATCAGCCCCAGCATTTT. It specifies CASSTPGQLSNQPQHF.

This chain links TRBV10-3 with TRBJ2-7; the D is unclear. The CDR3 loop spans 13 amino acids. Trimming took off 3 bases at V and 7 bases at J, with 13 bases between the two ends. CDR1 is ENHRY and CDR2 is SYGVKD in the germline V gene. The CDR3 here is CAISDLVAGEQYF. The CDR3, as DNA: TGTGCCATCAGTGATCTGGTAGCAGGTGAGCAGTACTTC.

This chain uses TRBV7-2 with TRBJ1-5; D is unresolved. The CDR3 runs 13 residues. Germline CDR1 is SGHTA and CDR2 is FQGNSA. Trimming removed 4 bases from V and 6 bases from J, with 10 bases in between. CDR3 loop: CASSSAGFQPQHF. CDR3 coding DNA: TGTGCCAGCAGCTCCGCAGGATTTCAGCCCCAGCATTTT.

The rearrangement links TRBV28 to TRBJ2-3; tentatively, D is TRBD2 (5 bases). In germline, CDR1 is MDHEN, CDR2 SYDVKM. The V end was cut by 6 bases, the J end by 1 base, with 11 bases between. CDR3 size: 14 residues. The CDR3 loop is CASSPGWGTDTQYF. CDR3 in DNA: TGTGCCAGCAGCCCGGGGTGGGGCACAGATACGCAGTATTTT.

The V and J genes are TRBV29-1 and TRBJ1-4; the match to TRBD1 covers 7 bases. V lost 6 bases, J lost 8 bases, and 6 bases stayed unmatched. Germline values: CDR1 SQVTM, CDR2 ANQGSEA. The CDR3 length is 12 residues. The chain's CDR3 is CSVRQGDEKLFF. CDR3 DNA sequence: TGCAGCGTGAGACAGGGTGACGAAAAACTGTTTTTT.

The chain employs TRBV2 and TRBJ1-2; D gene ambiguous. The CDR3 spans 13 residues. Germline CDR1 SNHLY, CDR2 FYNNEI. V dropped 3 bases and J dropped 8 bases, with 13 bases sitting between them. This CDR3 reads CASSEGSGRGYTF. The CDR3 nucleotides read TGTGCCAGCAGTGAGGGGTCTGGCCGGGGCTACACCTTC.

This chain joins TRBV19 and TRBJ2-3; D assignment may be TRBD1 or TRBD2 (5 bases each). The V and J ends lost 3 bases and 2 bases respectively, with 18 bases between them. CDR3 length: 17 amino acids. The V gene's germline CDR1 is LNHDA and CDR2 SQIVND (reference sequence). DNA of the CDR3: TGTGCCAGTAGTATCGACCCGGGACGAGGATACACAGATACGCAGTATTTT. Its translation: CASSIDPGRGYTDTQYF.

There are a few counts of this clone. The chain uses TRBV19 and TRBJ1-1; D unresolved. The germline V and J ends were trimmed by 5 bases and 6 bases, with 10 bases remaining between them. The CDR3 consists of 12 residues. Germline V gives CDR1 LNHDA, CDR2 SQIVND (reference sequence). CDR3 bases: TGTGCCAGTAGTTCTCGGGAGGCTGAAGCTTTCTTT. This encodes CASSSREAEAFF. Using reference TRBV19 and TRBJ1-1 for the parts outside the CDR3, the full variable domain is DGGITQSPKYLFRKEGQNVTLSCEQNLNHDAMYWYRQDPGQGLRLIYYSQIVNDFQKGDIAEGYSVSREKKESFPLTVTSAQKNPTAFYLCASSSREAEAFFGQGTRLTVV.

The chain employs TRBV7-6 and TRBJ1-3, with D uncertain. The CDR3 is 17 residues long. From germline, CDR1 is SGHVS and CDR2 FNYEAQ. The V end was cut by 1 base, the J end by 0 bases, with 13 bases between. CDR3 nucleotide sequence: TGTGCCAGCAGCTTAGGATTTAGTCAGAACTCTGGAAACACCATATATTTT. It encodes CASSLGFSQNSGNTIYF.

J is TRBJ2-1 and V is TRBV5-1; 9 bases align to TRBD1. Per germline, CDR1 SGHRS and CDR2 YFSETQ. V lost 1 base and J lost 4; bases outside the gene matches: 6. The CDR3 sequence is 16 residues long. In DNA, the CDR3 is TGCGCCAGCAGCTTGACGACGGGACAGGGTTACAATGAGCAGTTCTTC. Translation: CASSLTTGQGYNEQFF.

The CDR3 is CASSLANNMNTEAFF. CDR3 DNA: TGTGCCAGCAGCTTAGCGAACAACATGAACACTGAAGCTTTCTTT. The V and J genes are TRBV7-9 and TRBJ1-1, with D hard to call. CDR3 length: 15 amino acids. Trimming took off 0 bases at V and 0 bases at J, with 8 bases between the two ends. Germline V gene lookup returns CDR1 SEHNR and CDR2 FQNEAQ (reference sequence).